This T cell receptor (beta chain) appears in the sequencing data of a study of blood T cell repertoires in COVID-19. Generated by immunoSEQ multiplex PCR, the TCRdb table keeps only in-frame clones and is missing some. The sample yields tens of thousands of clones, about nine tenths seen once. Germline V CDR1 and CDR2: KGHSH, LQKENI. V shed 3 bases and J shed 0 bases, with 4 bases lying between them. The CDR3 runs 13 residues. Material: peripheral blood. The TCR sequence derives from a woman of 80 years or more with active COVID-19. The rearrangement joins TRBV18 to TRBJ2-3; D unclear. The CDR3 region is CASSPPSTDTQYF. The CDR3, as DNA: TGTGCCAGCTCACCTCCTAGCACAGATACGCAGTATTTT.